This T cell receptor (beta chain) came from a study of blood T cell repertoires in COVID-19. Overall study: COVID-19 samples collected from the United States, Italy and Spain covered acute and convalescent phases. PBMCs, B-cell-depleted T cells, or T cells provided the cDNA or gDNA that made up the material.

CDR3 length: 16 residues. Per germline, CDR1 LGHDT and CDR2 YNNKEL (reference sequence). Trimming stripped 2 bases from V and 2 bases from J, with 12 bases between. Clones were read by immunoSEQ multiplex PCR, and TCRdb kept only the in-frame ones, dropping some. The sample holds approximately 75,000 clones; approximately 86% are singletons and the top ten take over 6%. Seattle enrolled patients during active infection and tracked them longitudinally. This TCR was recovered from a man older than 75 with COVID-19, enrolled during active disease. The chain is built from TRBV3-1 (or the pseudogene TRBV3-2) and TRBJ2-2; D is ambiguous. The sample taken for sequencing was peripheral blood. The CDR3 DNA reads as TGTGCCAGCAGCCAATGGAACCCACTAAACACCGGGGAGCTGTTTTTT. Amino acids: CASSQWNPLNTGELFF.